This T cell receptor (beta chain) derives from a study of control samples from healthy donors and cancer patients. Germline V lookup: CDR1 SGHKS, CDR2 YYEKEE (reference sequence). The V gene lost 2 bases and the J gene lost 4 bases, with 15 bases spanning the gap. CDR3 length: 15 amino acids. Clones were sequenced by immunoSEQ multiplex PCR, and TCRdb holds only the in-frame ones, with some missing. This table holds approximately 86,000 clones, roughly nine tenths found once. This sequence originates from a man aged 30 to 45 in good health. V is TRBV5-5 and J is TRBJ2-5, with D possibly TRBD2 on 7 matching bases. Sequencing was carried out using blood. Here the CDR3 DNA reads TGTGCCAGCAGCTTCGGCCTCGCGGGGGCAGAGACCCAGTACTTC. This sequence encodes CASSFGLAGAETQYF.